Detailed here is one T cell receptor beta chain. Its antigen is undetermined. Sequencing used immunoSEQ multiplex PCR; TCRdb keeps in-frame clones, though not all of them. This table has 150,000 to 200,000 clones, 80% to 85% appearing once. From germline, CDR1 is SGHNT and CDR2 YYREEE (reference sequence). The CDR3 spans 15 residues. The V and J ends lost 2 bases and 1 base, in that order; junction bases with no gene match: 4. The data were taken from a study of cytomegalovirus exposure and HLA in healthy donors. Broader study findings: Subsequent analysis found a tendency for first-cohort TCR clusters to co-occur within the approximately 130 validation repertoires. Specificity of a few CMV-associated chains for CMV antigens was verified in vitro. Researchers catalogued approximately 160 TCR beta chains as cytomegalovirus-associated. Most sequenced TCRs were rare (though some public TCRs occurred in many donors).

The gene calls are TRBV5-4 and TRBJ2-7; 9 bases align to TRBD1. Sequencing was performed on PBMCs. This TCR derives from a man in his thirties or forties in good health and CMV-seropositive. CDR3 amino acids: CASSFRDRDSYEQYF. As DNA, the CDR3 is TGTGCCAGCAGCTTCCGGGACAGGGATTCCTACGAGCAGTACTTC.